Below, 27 T cell receptor beta chains from the same sample are listed, as sequenced in a study of T cells after yellow fever vaccination. In TCRdb, the 5' RACE reads were re-called with MiXCR into one record per CDR3 protein. The sample shows about 580,000 distinct CDR3 sequences, roughly a sixth of them seen only once. The sequencing used PBMCs, collected about 5 days after the first yellow fever vaccination. The receptors come from a man aged 18 to 30 who received the YFV17D yellow fever vaccine.

This sequence joins TRBV6-5 and TRBJ2-2, with TRBD1 identical over 9 bases. V shed 2 bases and J 6 bases; nucleotides not matched to a gene: 7. Germline V gene lookup returns CDR1 MNHEY and CDR2 SVGAGI. The CDR3 spans 16 residues. CDR3 residues: CASSYQTGGGSGELFF. CDR3 coding DNA: TGTGCCAGCAGTTACCAGACAGGGGGAGGTTCCGGGGAGCTGTTTTTT.

Concerning this clonotype itself: It is likely a read error, because the conserved phenylalanine at the end of the CDR3 is missing. The rearrangement uses TRBV7-9 and TRBJ2-5; 9 positions match TRBD2. V gave up 5 bases and J gave up 4 bases; unmatched junction bases: 5. The CDR3 is 14 residues long. The germline CDR1 and CDR2 sequences are SEHNR and FQNEAQ (reference sequence). CDR3 DNA: TGTGCCAGCAGCGAAAGACTAGCGGTAGAGACCCAGTACTTA. Protein sequence: CASSERLAVETQYL.

This clonotype was observed a few times. This chain uses TRBV20-1 with TRBJ2-5, with D hard to call. This CDR3 is 15 amino acids long. Germline CDR1 and CDR2: DFQATT and SNEGSKA (reference sequence). V was shortened by 1 base and J by 4 bases, with 16 bases between the two germline ends. CDR3 loop: CSARGPDHRLETQYF. CDR3 coding DNA: TGCAGTGCTAGAGGTCCAGATCACCGGCTAGAGACCCAGTACTTC.

The CDR3 DNA follows: TGTGCCAGCAGCCAAGATCTGGGGGATACGCAGTATTTT. This encodes CASSQDLGDTQYF. The J gene is TRBJ2-3, the V gene TRBV14; D unclear. Germline V gene sequence: CDR1 SGHDN, CDR2 FVKESK. The CDR3 sequence is 13 residues long. Trimming took 0 bases from V and 6 from J, leaving 7 bases between them.

The chain employs TRBV11-1 and TRBJ2-2, with TRBD1 identical over 8 bases. CDR3 length equals 18 residues. Looked up from germline, CDR1 is SGHAT and CDR2 is FQDESV (reference sequence). The V and J ends lost 3 bases and 1 base, in that order; junction bases with no gene match: 10. CDR3 residues: CASSLIDRDRGNTGELFF. The CDR3 nucleotides read TGTGCCAGCAGCTTGATTGATCGAGACAGGGGGAACACCGGGGAGCTGTTTTTT.

This clonotype was picked up one time. This chain uses TRBV10-3 with TRBJ2-5; 9 bases match TRBD2. Per the germline V gene, CDR1 is ENHRY and CDR2 is SYGVKD. The CDR3 consists of 16 residues. The V segment lost 0 bases and the J segment 5 bases; nucleotides outside the gene matches: 7. The chain's CDR3 is CAISESRVAGDETQYF. The CDR3 DNA is TGTGCCATCAGTGAGTCGCGGGTAGCGGGGGATGAGACCCAGTACTTC.

CDR3 sequence: CASSLERLWGFGSPLHF. The DNA for the CDR3 is TGCGCCAGCAGCTTGGAGAGGTTGTGGGGGTTCGGATCACCCCTCCACTTT. V is TRBV5-1 and J is TRBJ1-6; D is perhaps TRBD1 (5 bases). The V end was cut by 0 bases, the J end by 10 bases, with 20 bases between. The CDR3 length is 17 residues. Germline V gene sequence: CDR1 SGHRS, CDR2 YFSETQ.

Remarks on this clonotype: At one of its ends the junction is not consistent with the germline gene, which may arise from a read error. The rearrangement joins TRBV3-1 to TRBJ2-1; possible D gene TRBD2, 6 bases. This CDR3 is built from 18 residues. The V gene's germline CDR1 is LGHDT and CDR2 YNNKEL (reference sequence). The CDR3 region is CTSSFGSRARGTYNEQFF. In nucleotides, the CDR3 is TGTACCAGCAGTTTCGGTTCCCGGGCCCGGGGGACTTACAATGAGCAGTTCTTC.

This clonotype was detected a few times. This chain joins TRBV5-6 and TRBJ1-5; D unresolved. Between the trimmed V and J ends, which lost 4 bases and 10 bases, there was a span of 15 bases. The CDR3 totals 13 residues. Germline V gene data show CDR1 as SGHDT and CDR2 as YYEEEE. The chain's CDR3 is CASSPPGGHPQHF. The CDR3 bases are TGTGCCAGCAGCCCTCCGGGCGGGCATCCCCAGCATTTT.

The CDR3 here is CASSMKLDEKLFF. CDR3 in DNA: TGTGCCAGTAGTATGAAACTTGATGAAAAACTGTTTTTT. The chain has TRBV19 and TRBJ1-4; D not certain. The CDR3 consists of 13 residues. V was trimmed by 3 bases and J by 6 bases, leaving 8 bases between them. From germline, CDR1 is LNHDA and CDR2 SQIVND (reference sequence).

The CDR3 region is CASSRSVATNEKLFF. The CDR3 nucleotides read TGTGCCAGCAGCCGCTCGGTTGCAACTAATGAAAAACTGTTTTTT. This rearrangement joins TRBV3-1 to TRBJ1-4; the D is unclear. The CDR3 consists of 15 residues. Trimming removed 4 bases from V and 0 bases from J, with 9 bases in between. Per the germline V gene, CDR1 is LGHDT and CDR2 is YNNKEL (reference sequence).

The gene calls are TRBV18 and TRBJ1-2; 7 bases map to TRBD1. Per germline, CDR1 KGHSH and CDR2 LQKENI. V lost 6 bases to trimming and J lost 3 bases; unmatched junction nucleotides: 7. The CDR3 has 14 residues. The CDR3 loop is CASSNRGIDYGYTF. In DNA form, the CDR3 reads TGTGCCAGCTCGAACAGGGGAATAGACTATGGCTACACCTTC.

The chain couples TRBV7-9 to TRBJ2-5; D is undetermined. There are 15 residues in the CDR3. V lost 5 bases and J 2 bases, leaving 15 bases between the germline ends. CDR1 is SEHNR and CDR2 is FQNEAQ in the germline V gene (reference sequence). As DNA, the CDR3 is TGTGCCAGCAGCCCCCCCGGCCAGTTTCAAGAGACCCAGTACTTC. Translating it yields CASSPPGQFQETQYF.

This clonotype appeared a few times. CDR3 nucleotide sequence: TGTGCCAGTAGGATCAAGTCTACTAACTATGGCTACACCTTC. It encodes CASRIKSTNYGYTF. The gene calls are TRBV19 and TRBJ1-2, with D hard to call. The germline gives CDR1 LNHDA, CDR2 SQIVND (reference sequence). This CDR3 has 14 amino acids. The V end lost 6 bases, the J end lost 0 bases, and 11 bases lay between the germline ends.

The chain joins TRBV7-3 to TRBJ2-1, with 10 positions matching TRBD2. V was clipped by 2 bases and J by 8 bases; unmatched bases: 6. The CDR3 is 15 amino acids. Looked up from germline, CDR1 is SGHTA and CDR2 is FQGTGA. CDR3 sequence (DNA): TGTGCCAGCAGCTTACAAGCGGGGGGGCGGGATGAGCAGTTCTTC. Translating it yields CASSLQAGGRDEQFF.

Worth noting for this clonotype: A much larger clone is a single base away; this may be a read error. The chain couples TRBV3-1 to TRBJ2-2, with 10 bases fitting TRBD2. The V gene's germline CDR1 is LGHDT and CDR2 YNNKEL (reference sequence). V shed 3 bases, J shed 4 bases, and the junction held 5 bases outside the gene matches. CDR3 length equals 16 residues. The CDR3 protein is CASSHSGTSATGELFF. In nucleotides, the CDR3 is TGTGCCAGCAGCCACTCCGGGACTAGCGCCACCGGGGAGCTGTTTTTT. The variable domain in full, completed from reference TRBV3-1 and TRBJ2-2, reads DTAVSQTPKYLVTQMGNDKSIKCEQNLGHDTMYWYKQDSKKFLKIMFSYNNKELIINETVPNRFSPKSPDKAHLNLHINSLELGDSAVYFCASSHSGTSATGELFFGEGSRLTVL.

The rearrangement links TRBV9 to TRBJ1-1, with D perhaps matching TRBD1 (5 bases). Looked up from germline, CDR1 is SGDLS and CDR2 is YYNGEE. Between the trimmed V and J ends, which lost 3 bases and 3 bases, there was a span of 12 bases. This CDR3 contains 14 residues. This CDR3 reads CASSGYDSYTEAFF. The CDR3 DNA sequence: TGTGCCAGCAGCGGATACGACAGCTACACTGAAGCTTTCTTT. Looking up the rest from reference TRBV9 and TRBJ1-1 gives the full variable domain: DSGVTQTPKHLITATGQRVTLRCSPRSGDLSVYWYQQSLDQGLQFLIQYYNGEERAKGNILERFSAQQFPDLHSELNLSSLELGDSALYFCASSGYDSYTEAFFGQGTRLTVV.

This chain joins TRBV12-3 or TRBV12-4 and TRBJ2-5; D ambiguous. The ends were cut back, 5 bases at V and 3 bases at J, with 16 bases in the middle. This CDR3 has 15 amino acids. CDR3: CASSRPPGDEETQYF. The CDR3, as DNA: TGTGCCAGCAGTAGACCCCCTGGCGATGAAGAGACCCAGTACTTC.

This clonotype was observed many times. V gene TRBV29-1 combines with J gene TRBJ1-1; a possible D gene is TRBD1 (5 bases). V was cut by 4 bases and J by 1 base, with 10 bases left in between. Looked up from germline, CDR1 is SQVTM and CDR2 is ANQGSEA. This CDR3 has 13 residues. Here the CDR3 DNA reads TGCAGCGTTGCCTCGCAGGGGAACACTGAAGCTTTCTTT. It translates to CSVASQGNTEAFF.

The genes are TRBV2 and TRBJ2-3; D gene uncertain. V was trimmed by 3 bases and J by 1 base, leaving 5 bases between them. Germline V gene data show CDR1 as SNHLY and CDR2 as FYNNEI. The CDR3 loop spans 13 amino acids. The chain's CDR3 is CASSEDRTDTQYF. As DNA, the CDR3 is TGTGCCAGCAGTGAGGATCGCACAGATACGCAGTATTTT.

The chain carries TRBV7-9 and TRBJ2-4; 9 bases are a match to TRBD1. The CDR3 has 16 residues. Losses at the gene ends were 5 bases for V and 4 bases for J; bases not matched to a gene: 9. The germline CDR1 and CDR2 sequences are SEHNR and FQNEAQ (reference sequence). The CDR3 nucleotides read TGTGCCAGCAGCGCTAAGACCGGGACAGGGAAAAACATTCAGTACTTC. Protein: CASSAKTGTGKNIQYF.

The gene calls are TRBV4-3 and TRBJ2-5; D remains ambiguous. V lost 0 bases to trimming and J lost 2 bases, with 10 bases between them. The length of the CDR3 is 15 residues. CDR1 LGHNA and CDR2 YSLEER come from the germline V gene. This CDR3 is CASSQDLHRQETQYF. The CDR3 DNA reads TGCGCCAGCAGCCAAGATTTACACAGACAAGAGACCCAGTACTTC.

This clonotype was observed a handful of times. The V gene is TRBV5-1, the J gene TRBJ1-2; 8 bases are shared with TRBD1. The germline V gene encodes CDR1 SGHRS and CDR2 YFSETQ. CDR3 length: 14 amino acids. V lost 1 base to trimming and J lost 6 bases; unmatched junction nucleotides: 5. This CDR3 is CASSLNAGGDGYTF. The DNA of the CDR3 is TGCGCCAGCAGCTTGAATGCAGGGGGCGATGGCTACACCTTC.

There are a few counts of this clonotype. The V call is TRBV28, the J call TRBJ2-3, with 7 bases aligning to TRBD1. The J segment lost 2 bases and the V segment lost 5 bases, leaving 7 bases of the junction unmatched. This CDR3 is 15 amino acids long. Per germline, CDR1 MDHEN and CDR2 SYDVKM. CDR3 nucleotide sequence: TGTGCCAGCAGTGAGGGACAGAGGAACACAGATACGCAGTATTTT. Translation gives CASSEGQRNTDTQYF.

The genes are TRBV6-5 and TRBJ1-2; D possibly corresponds to TRBD1 (5 bases). Trimming left V 6 bases short and J 8 bases short, with 13 bases between. The germline V gene has CDR1 MNHEY and CDR2 SVGAGI. This CDR3 has 12 amino acids. The CDR3 coding sequence is TGTGCCAGCAGCCGAGGCGGGGGAGGCTACACCTTC. Translated, it gives CASSRGGGGYTF.

As DNA, the CDR3 is TGTGCCAGTAGCCAGTTGGGACTAGCCACAGATACGCAGTATTTT. Its protein is CASSQLGLATDTQYF. V usage is TRBV19 and J usage is TRBJ2-3; 9 bases are shared with TRBD2. With 6 bases clipped from V and 2 bases from J, the junction kept 6 bases outside the gene matches. CDR1 is LNHDA, CDR2 SQIVND, per germline (reference sequence). The CDR3 totals 15 residues. The complete variable domain, with remaining parts taken from reference TRBV19 and TRBJ2-3, reads DGGITQSPKYLFRKEGQNVTLSCEQNLNHDAMYWYRQDPGQGLRLIYYSQIVNDFQKGDIAEGYSVSREKKESFPLTVTSAQKNPTAFYLCASSQLGLATDTQYFGPGTRLTVL.

This clonotype occurred a few times. The chain links TRBV3-1 to TRBJ2-5; 7 bases match TRBD2. CDR3 length: 13 residues. Germline V lookup: CDR1 LGHDT, CDR2 YNNKEL (reference sequence). The CDR3 region has the DNA TGTGTAGTAGCGGGCCATGCCACGGAGACCCAGTACTTC. Translating it yields CVVAGHATETQYF.